This TCR beta chain was captured in a study of siplizumab effects on memory and regulatory T cells (dated by TCRdb to 2018 to 2020). Concerning the study at large: The study examined how the anti-CD2 antibody siplizumab affects alloreactive T-cell subsets in allogeneic mixed lymphocyte reactions built from human PBMCs.

Study-level results and caveats: Because sequences at frequencies below about 10^-5 were poorly captured, only a minor fraction of alloreactive clones could be mapped back to unstimulated subsets. Unstimulated naive T cells appeared more diverse than memory T cells, and naive cells seemed to contribute substantially to the alloresponse. About 80-96% of proliferating CD4+ or CD8+ clones could not be given a naive or memory phenotype. The suppressive function of proliferating Tregs from siplizumab cultures was not functionally confirmed. Among mappable alloreactive CD4+ clones, an average Treg-derived fraction of about 70% was observed with siplizumab, compared with 26.9% in control reactions. Siplizumab significantly lowered the cumulative frequency of alloreactive sequences that could be traced to unstimulated CD4+ memory T cells.

TCRbeta CDR3 sequencing was performed on sorted unstimulated T cells and on proliferating T cells recovered from mixed lymphocyte reactions. Fresh whole blood from nine to ten HLA-typed healthy donors was used as the source from which PBMCs were isolated. To map where alloreactive clones came from, CD4+ non-regulatory T cells in the unstimulated state were FACS-sorted. Libraries were built with the immunoSEQ multiplex PCR assay. Roughly 10^5 TCR templates per sample were assayed on the deep sequencing platform. Genomic DNA extracted from sorted T cells was the material used for TCRbeta CDR3 sequencing. The study's own analysis went as follows. The R programming language was used for clonal analysis of the TCRbeta CDR3 data. Alloreactive CD4+ and CD8+ clones were defined by comparing unstimulated samples with post-reaction CFSE-low samples. Regulatory or non-regulatory origin of alloreactive CD4+ clones was assigned by matching sequences to the sorted unstimulated Treg and non-Treg repertoires. Held by TCRdb, this immuneACCESS table contains in-frame sequences only and omits some clones. Under half of the omission traces to an unresolved V gene where checked; the cause of the rest is unknown. V and J calls and clone size are those listed in that table; D and trimming were worked out from the DNA. The sample table contains more than 90,000 clones; only one count was recorded for just under 95% of them. The top ten clones comprise approximately 1.4% of the sample.

The CDR3 has 12 amino acids, counting the end cysteine and phenylalanine. Of the read, only the CDR3 DNA is kept; its 36 bases are in frame from base 1. V and J are truncated by 10 bases and 1 base respectively, leaving an intervening sequence of 9 bases. CDR1 and CDR2, per the germline V gene (reference sequence), are MNHNY and SVGAGI. Concerning this clone: Its antigen target is currently unknown. Base qualities are not recorded, but no much larger clone differs from it by a single base.

The origin of this receptor is a human donor in good health. The chain employs TRBV6-6 and TRBJ2-3; the D gene is not confidently resolved. The sequencing input was non-Treg CD4+ T cells sorted from blood. Sample cell subset or site, as interpreted from the label and publication: FACS-sorted unstimulated CD4+ non-regulatory T cells. DNA sequence: TGTGCCACGTCCGGTGGCACAGATACGCAGTATTTT. Its protein product is CATSGGTDTQYF.